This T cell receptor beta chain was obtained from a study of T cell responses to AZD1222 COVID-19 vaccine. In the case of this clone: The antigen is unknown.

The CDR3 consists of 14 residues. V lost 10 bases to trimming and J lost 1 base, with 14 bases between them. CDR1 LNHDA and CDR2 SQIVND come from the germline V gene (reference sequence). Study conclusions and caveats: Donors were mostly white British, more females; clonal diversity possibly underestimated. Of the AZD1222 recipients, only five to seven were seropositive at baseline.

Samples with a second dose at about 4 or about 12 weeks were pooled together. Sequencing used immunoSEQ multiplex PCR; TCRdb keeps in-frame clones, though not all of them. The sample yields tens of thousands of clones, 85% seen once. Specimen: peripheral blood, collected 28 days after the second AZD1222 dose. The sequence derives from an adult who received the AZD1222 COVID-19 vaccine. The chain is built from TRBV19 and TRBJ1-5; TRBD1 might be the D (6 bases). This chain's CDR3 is CAISKGVSNQPQHF. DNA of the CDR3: TGTGCCATTAGCAAGGGGGTCAGCAATCAGCCCCAGCATTTT.